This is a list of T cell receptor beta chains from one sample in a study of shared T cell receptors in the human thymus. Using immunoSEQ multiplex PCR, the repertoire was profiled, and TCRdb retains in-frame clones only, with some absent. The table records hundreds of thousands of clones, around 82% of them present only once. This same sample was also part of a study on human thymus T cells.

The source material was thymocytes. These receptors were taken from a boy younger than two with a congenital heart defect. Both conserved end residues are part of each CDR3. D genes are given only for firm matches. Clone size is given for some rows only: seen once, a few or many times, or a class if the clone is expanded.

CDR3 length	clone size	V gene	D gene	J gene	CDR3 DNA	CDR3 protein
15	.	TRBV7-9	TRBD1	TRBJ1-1	TGTGCCAGCAGTCGACAAGGACAGGGGAACACTGAAGCTTTCTTT	CASSRQGQGNTEAFF
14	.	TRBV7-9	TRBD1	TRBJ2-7	TGTGCCAGCAGGTTGGGGACAGGGATCTACGAGCAGTACTTC	CASRLGTGIYEQYF
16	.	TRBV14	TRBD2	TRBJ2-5	TGTGCCAGCAGCCCTCTCCTAGCGGGATCTCAAGAGACCCAGTACTTC	CASSPLLAGSQETQYF
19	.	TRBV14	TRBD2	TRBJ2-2	TGTGCCAGCAGCCCGCACGGGGTAGTAGCGGGATCTGACACCGGGGAGCTGTTTTTT	CASSPHGVVAGSDTGELFF
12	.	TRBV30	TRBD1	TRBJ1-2	TGTGCCTGGAGGGGGACAGGGGTTGGCTACACCTTC	CAWRGTGVGYTF
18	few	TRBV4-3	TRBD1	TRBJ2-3	TGCGCCAGCAGCCCACCCCGGTGGGACAGGGCTAACACAGATACGCAGTATTTT	CASSPPRWDRANTDTQYF
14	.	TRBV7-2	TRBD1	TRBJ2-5	TGTGCCAGCAGCCCTCGACAGGGGGCGGAGACCCAGTACTTC	CASSPRQGAETQYF
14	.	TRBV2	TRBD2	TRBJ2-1	TGTGCCAGCAGTGGAGCGGGAGGGCGGAATGAGCAGTTCTTC	CASSGAGGRNEQFF
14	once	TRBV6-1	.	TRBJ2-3	TGTGCCAGCGGGGGGAGACTAGGACCAGATACGCAGTATTTT	CASGGRLGPDTQYF
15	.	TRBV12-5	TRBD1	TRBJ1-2	TGTGCTAGTGGTTGGGCTGACAGGGAATTGCGCGGCTACACCTTC	CASGWADRELRGYTF
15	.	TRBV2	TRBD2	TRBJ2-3	TGTGCCAGCAGTATCAGCGGGATATTCACAGATACGCAGTATTTT	CASSISGIFTDTQYF
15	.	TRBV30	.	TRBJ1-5	TGTGCCCCCCGCGGGTGGGCCCTCCTAGATCAGCCCCAGCATTTT	CAPRGWALLDQPQHF
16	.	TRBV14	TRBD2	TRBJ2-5	TGTGCCAGCTCTCAGGGCGGCGGGAGGGCCAGAGAGACCCAGTACTTC	CASSQGGGRARETQYF
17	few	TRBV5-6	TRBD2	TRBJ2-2	TGTGCCAGCAGCTTGGCATGGGCGGGAGGAATCACCGGGGAGCTGTTTTTT	CASSLAWAGGITGELFF
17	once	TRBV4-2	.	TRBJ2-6	TGTGCCAGCAGCCATTCCGAAGGGGAGGCTGGGGCCAACGTCCTGACTTTC	CASSHSEGEAGANVLTF
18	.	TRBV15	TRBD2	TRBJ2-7	TGTGCCACCAGCAGAGCTTGGCGGGAGGGCCCCCTCTCCTACGAGCAGTACTTC	CATSRAWREGPLSYEQYF
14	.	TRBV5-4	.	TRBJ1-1	TGTGCCAGCAGCTTGGAGGCGGCAAACACTGAAGCTTTCTTT	CASSLEAANTEAFF
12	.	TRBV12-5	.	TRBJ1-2	TGTGCTAGTGGTTTGATATCTATTGGCTACACCTTC	CASGLISIGYTF
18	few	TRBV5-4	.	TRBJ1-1	TGTGCCAGCAGCACACAAACGGGGGGGAAGGTATTGGGGACTGAAGCTTTCTTT	CASSTQTGGKVLGTEAFF
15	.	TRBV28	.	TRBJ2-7	TGTGCCAGCAGTCCAAACCGGGACACATCTCTCGAGCAGTACTTC	CASSPNRDTSLEQYF
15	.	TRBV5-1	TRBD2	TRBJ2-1	TGCGCCAGCAGCTTGGGGGCGGGAGGGCACAATGAGCAGTTCTTC	CASSLGAGGHNEQFF
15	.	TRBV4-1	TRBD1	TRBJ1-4	TGCGCCAGCAGCCCAGGGGGGTGCCTTAATGAAAAACTGTTTTTT	CASSPGGCLNEKLFF
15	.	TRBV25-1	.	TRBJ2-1	TGTGCCAGCAGAACAGCATCCAGCTCCTACAATGAGCAGTTCTTC	CASRTASSSYNEQFF
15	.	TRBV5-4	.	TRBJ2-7	TGTGCCAGCAGAGTGAGGGGGAGGGCCACCCACGAGCAGTACTTC	CASRVRGRATHEQYF
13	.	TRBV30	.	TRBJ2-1	TGTGCCTGGAGGAGGAGCTATGCCAATGAGCAGTTCTTC	CAWRRSYANEQFF
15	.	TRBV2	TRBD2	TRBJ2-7	TGTGCCAGCAGTGAATTTGTAGCGGGAGGGTACGAGCAGTACTTC	CASSEFVAGGYEQYF
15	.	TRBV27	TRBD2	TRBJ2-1	TGTGCCACCGTCGACCCTAGCGGGGACTACAATGAGCAGTTCTTC	CATVDPSGDYNEQFF